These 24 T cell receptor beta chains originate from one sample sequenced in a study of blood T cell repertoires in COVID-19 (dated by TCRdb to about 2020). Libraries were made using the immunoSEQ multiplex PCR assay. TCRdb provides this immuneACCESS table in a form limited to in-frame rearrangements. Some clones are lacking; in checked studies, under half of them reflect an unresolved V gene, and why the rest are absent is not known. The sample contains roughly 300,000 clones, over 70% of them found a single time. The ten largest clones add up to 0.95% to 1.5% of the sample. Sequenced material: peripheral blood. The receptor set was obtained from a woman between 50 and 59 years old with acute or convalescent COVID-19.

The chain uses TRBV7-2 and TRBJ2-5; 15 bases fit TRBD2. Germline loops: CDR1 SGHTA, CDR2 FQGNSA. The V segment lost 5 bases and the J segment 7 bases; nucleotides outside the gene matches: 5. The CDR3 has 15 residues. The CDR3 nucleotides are TGTGCCAGCAGCCTTGGACTAGCGGGAGGGGGGACCCAGTACTTC. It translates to CASSLGLAGGGTQYF.

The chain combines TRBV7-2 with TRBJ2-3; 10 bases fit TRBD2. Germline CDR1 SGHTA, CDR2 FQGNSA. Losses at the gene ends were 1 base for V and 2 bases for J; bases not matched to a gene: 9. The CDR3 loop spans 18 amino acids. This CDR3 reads CASSLEASGRLNTDTQYF. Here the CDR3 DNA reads TGTGCCAGCAGCTTAGAGGCTAGCGGGAGACTAAACACAGATACGCAGTATTTT.

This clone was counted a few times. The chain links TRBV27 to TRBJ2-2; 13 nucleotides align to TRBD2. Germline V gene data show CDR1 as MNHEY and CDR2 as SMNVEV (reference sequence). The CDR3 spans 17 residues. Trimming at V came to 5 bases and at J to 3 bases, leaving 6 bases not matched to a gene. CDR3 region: CASSQGLAGIDTGELFF. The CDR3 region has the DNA TGTGCCAGCAGTCAGGGACTAGCGGGAATCGACACCGGGGAGCTGTTTTTT.

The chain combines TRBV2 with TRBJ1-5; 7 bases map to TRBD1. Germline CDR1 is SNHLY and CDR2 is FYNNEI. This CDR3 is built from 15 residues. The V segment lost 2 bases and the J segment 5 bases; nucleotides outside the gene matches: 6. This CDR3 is CASSEYRTGHQPQHF. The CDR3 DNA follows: TGTGCCAGCAGTGAATATCGGACAGGCCATCAGCCCCAGCATTTT.

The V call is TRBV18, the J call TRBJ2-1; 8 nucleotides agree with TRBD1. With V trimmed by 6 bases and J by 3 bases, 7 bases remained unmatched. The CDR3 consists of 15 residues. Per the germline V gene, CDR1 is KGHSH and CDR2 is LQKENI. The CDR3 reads CASSGGTGGYNEQFF. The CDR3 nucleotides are TGTGCCAGCTCCGGGGGAACAGGGGGCTACAATGAGCAGTTCTTC.

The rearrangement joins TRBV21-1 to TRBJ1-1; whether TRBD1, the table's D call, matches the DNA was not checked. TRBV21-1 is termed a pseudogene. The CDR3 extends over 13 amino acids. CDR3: CATRTGANTEAFF. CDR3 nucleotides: TGTGCCACCCGGACAGGAGCGAACACTGAAGCTTTCTTT.

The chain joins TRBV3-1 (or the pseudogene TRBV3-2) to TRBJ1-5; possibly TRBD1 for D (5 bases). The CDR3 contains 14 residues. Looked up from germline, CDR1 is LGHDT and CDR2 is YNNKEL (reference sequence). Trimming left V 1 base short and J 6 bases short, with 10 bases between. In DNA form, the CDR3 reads TGTGCCAGCAGCCAAGGGCAGGGATCTCAGCCCCAGCATTTT. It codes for CASSQGQGSQPQHF.

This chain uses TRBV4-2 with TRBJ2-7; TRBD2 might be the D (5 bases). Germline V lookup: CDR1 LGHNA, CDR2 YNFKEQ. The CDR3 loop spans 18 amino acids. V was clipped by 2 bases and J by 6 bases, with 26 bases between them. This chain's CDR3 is CASSQNNGFVGGSLEQYF. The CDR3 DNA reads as TGTGCCAGCAGCCAAAACAATGGGTTTGTCGGAGGCTCCCTCGAGCAGTACTTC.

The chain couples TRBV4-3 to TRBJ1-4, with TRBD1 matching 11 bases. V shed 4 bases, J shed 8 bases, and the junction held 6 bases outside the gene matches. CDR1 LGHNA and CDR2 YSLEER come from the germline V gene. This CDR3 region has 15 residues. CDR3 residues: CASSRGTGGTEKLFF. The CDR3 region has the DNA TGCGCCAGCAGCCGAGGGACAGGGGGAACCGAAAAACTGTTTTTT.

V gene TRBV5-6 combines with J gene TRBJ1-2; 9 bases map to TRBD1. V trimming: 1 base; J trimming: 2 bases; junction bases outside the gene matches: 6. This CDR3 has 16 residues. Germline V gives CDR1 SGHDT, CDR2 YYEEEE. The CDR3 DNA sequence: TGTGCCAGCAGCTTGACAGGGGGCTCTTTCAACTATGGCTACACCTTC. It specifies CASSLTGGSFNYGYTF.

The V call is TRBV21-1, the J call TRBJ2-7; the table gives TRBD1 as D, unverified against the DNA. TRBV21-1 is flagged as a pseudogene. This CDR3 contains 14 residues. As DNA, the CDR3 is TGTGCCAGCAGCAAAGATAGGACAGGCTACGAGCAGTACGTC. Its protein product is CASSKDRTGYEQYV.

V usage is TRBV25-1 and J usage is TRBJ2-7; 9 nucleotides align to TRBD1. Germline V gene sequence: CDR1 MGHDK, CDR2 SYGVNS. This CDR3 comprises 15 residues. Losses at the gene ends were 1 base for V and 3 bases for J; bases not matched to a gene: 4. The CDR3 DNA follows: TGTGCCAGCAGTGAATTAACGGACAGGGGCTACGAGCAGTACTTC. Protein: CASSELTDRGYEQYF.

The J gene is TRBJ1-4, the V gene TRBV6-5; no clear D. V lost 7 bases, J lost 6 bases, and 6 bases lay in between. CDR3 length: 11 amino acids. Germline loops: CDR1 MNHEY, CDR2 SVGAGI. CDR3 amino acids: CASKRDEKLFF. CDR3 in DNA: TGTGCCAGCAAGAGGGATGAAAAACTGTTTTTT.

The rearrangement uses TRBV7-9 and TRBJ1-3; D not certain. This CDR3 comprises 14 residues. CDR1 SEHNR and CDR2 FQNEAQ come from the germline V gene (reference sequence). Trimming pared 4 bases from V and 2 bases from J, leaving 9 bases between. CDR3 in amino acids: CASSYGMAGNTIYF. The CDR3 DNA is TGTGCCAGCAGCTACGGGATGGCTGGAAACACCATATATTTT. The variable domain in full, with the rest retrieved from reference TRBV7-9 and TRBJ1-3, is DTGVSQNPRHKITKRGQNVTFRCDPISEHNRLYWYRQTLGQGPEFLTYFQNEAQLEKSRLLSDRFSAERPKGSFSTLEIQRTEQGDSAMYLCASSYGMAGNTIYFGEGSWLTVV.

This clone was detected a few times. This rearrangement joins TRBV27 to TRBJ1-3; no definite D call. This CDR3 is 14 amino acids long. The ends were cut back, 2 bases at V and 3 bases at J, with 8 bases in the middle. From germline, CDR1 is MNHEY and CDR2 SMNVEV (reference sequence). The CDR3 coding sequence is TGTGCCAGCAGTTTAACGGGTTATGGAAACACCATATATTTT. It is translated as CASSLTGYGNTIYF.

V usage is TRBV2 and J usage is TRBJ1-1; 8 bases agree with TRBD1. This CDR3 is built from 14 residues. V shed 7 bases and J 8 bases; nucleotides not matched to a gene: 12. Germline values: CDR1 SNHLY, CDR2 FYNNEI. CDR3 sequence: CASNDRGGEGEAFF. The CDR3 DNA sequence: TGTGCCAGCAACGACAGGGGAGGTGAGGGGGAAGCTTTCTTT. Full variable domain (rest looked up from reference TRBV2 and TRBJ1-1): EPEVTQTPSHQVTQMGQEVILRCVPISNHLYFYWYRQILGQKVEFLVSFYNNEISEKSEIFDDQFSVERPDGSNFTLKIRSTKLEDSAMYFCASNDRGGEGEAFFGQGTRLTVV.

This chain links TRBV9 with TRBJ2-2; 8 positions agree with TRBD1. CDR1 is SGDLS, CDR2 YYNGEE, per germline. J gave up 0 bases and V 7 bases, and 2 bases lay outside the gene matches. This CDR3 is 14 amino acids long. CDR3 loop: CASDRGTNTGELFF. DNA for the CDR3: TGTGCCAGCGACAGGGGTACGAACACCGGGGAGCTGTTTTTT. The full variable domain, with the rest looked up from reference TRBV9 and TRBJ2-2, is DSGVTQTPKHLITATGQRVTLRCSPRSGDLSVYWYQQSLDQGLQFLIQYYNGEERAKGNILERFSAQQFPDLHSELNLSSLELGDSALYFCASDRGTNTGELFFGEGSRLTVL.

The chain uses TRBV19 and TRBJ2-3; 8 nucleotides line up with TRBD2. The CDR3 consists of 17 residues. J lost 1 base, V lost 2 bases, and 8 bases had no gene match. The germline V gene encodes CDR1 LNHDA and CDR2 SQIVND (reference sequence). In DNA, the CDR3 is TGTGCCAGTAGTATACTCGGGGGGGCCGAGGGCACAGATACGCAGTATTTT. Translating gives CASSILGGAEGTDTQYF.

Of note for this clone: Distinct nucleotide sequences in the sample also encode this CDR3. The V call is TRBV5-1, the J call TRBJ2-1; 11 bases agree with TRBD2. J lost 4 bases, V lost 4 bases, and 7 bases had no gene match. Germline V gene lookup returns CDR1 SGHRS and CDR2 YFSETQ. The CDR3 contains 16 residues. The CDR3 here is CASSRLAGGTYNEQFF. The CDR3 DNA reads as TGCGCCAGCAGCAGATTAGCGGGAGGGACTTACAATGAGCAGTTCTTC.

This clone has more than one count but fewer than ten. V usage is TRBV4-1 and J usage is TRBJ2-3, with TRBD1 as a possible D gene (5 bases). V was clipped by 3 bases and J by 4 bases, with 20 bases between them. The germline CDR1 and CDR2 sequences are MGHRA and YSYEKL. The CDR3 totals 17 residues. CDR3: CASSHVLRTTRADTQYF. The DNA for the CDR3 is TGCGCCAGCAGCCACGTCCTTCGGACGACCAGGGCAGATACGCAGTATTTT.

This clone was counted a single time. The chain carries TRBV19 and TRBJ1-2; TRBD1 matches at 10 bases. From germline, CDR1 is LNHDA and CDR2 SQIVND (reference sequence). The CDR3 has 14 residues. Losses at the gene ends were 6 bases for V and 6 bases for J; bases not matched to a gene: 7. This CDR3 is CASSQTGQGHGYTF. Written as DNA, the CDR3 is TGTGCCAGTAGCCAAACGGGACAGGGGCATGGCTACACCTTC.

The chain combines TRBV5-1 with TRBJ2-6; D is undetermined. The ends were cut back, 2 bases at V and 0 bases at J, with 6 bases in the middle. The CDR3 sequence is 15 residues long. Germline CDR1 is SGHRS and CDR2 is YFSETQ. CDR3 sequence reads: CASSLLASGANVLTF. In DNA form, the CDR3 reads TGCGCCAGCAGCTTATTAGCCTCTGGGGCCAACGTCCTGACTTTC.

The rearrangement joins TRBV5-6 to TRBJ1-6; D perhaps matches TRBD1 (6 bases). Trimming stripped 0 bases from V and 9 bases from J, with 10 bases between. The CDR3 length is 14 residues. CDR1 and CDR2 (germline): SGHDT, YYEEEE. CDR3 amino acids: CASSLGQGLSPLHF. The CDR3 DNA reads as TGTGCCAGCAGCTTGGGTCAGGGGCTTTCACCCCTCCACTTT.

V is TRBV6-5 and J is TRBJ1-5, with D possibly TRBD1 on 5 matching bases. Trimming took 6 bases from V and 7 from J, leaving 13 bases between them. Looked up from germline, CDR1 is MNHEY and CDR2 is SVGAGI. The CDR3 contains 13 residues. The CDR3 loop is CASSYGWGQPQHF. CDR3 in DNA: TGTGCCAGCAGCTACGGGTGGGGCCAGCCCCAGCATTTT.